This T cell receptor (beta chain) derives from a study of blood T cell repertoires in COVID-19. Turning to the study itself: Acute-phase and convalescent COVID-19 samples originated in the United States, Italy and Spain. T cells, B-cell-depleted T cells, or PBMCs supplied cDNA or gDNA.

In the original workflow: Nucleated cell number was recorded as an estimate derived from reference gene primer amplification. Sequenced by immunoSEQ multiplex PCR; TCRdb stores in-frame clones only, minus some. Clone size and V and J calls were adopted from that table, with D and trimming inferred from the DNA. The data show more than 90,000 clones, approximately 83% seen once. This CDR3 has 14 amino acids. From germline, CDR1 is SNHLY and CDR2 FYNNEI. Trimming took 6 bases from V and 6 from J; bases not matched to a gene: 7. The specimen sequenced was peripheral blood. The receptor was derived from a woman in her sixties or seventies with acute or convalescent COVID-19. The gene calls are TRBV2 and TRBJ2-3; 9 nucleotides line up with TRBD1. The CDR3: CASSPDRGSDTQYF. CDR3 DNA sequence: TGTGCCAGCAGCCCGGACAGGGGATCCGATACGCAGTATTTT. Full variable domain (missing parts from reference TRBV2 and TRBJ2-3): EPEVTQTPSHQVTQMGQEVILRCVPISNHLYFYWYRQILGQKVEFLVSFYNNEISEKSEIFDDQFSVERPDGSNFTLKIRSTKLEDSAMYFCASSPDRGSDTQYFGPGTRLTVL.